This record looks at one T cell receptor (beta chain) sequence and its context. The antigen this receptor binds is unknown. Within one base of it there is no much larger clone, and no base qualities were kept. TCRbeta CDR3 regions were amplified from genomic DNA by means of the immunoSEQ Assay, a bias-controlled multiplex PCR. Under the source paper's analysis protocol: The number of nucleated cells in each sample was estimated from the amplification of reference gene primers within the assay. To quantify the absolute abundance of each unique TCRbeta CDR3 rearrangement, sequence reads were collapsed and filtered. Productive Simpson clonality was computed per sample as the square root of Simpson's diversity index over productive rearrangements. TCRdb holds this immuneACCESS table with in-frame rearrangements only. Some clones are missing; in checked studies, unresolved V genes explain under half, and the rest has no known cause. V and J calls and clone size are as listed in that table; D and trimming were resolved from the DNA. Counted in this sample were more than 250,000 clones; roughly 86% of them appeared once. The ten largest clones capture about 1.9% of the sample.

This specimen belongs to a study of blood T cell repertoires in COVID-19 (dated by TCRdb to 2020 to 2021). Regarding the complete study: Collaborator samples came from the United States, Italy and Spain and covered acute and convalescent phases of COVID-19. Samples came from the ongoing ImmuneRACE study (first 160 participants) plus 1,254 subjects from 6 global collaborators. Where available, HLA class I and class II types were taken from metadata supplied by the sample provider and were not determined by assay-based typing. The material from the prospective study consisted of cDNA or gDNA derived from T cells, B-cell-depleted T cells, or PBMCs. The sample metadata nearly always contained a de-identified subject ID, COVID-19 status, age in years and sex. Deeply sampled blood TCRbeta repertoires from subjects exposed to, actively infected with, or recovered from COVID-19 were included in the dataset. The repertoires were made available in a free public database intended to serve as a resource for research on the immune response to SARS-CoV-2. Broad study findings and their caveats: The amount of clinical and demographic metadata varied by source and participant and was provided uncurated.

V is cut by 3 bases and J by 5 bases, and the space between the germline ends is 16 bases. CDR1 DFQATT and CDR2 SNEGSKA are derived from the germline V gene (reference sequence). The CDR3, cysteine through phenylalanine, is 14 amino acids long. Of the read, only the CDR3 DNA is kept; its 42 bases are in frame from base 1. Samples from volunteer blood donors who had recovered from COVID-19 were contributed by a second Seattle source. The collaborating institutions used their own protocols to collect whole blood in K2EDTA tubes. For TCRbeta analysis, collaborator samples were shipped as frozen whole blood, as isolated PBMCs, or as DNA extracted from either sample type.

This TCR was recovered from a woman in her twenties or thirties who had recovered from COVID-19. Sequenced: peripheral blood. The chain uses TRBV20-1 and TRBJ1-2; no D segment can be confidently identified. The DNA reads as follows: TGCAGTGCTAGTGGTTCGGGAGTTACTTATGGCTACACCTTC. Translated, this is CSASGSGVTYGYTF.